This T cell receptor (beta chain) is drawn from a study of shared clonotypes between healthy human individuals (dated by TCRdb to the early 2020s). Regarding the complete study: A few men and two women, aged 18 to 49 years, made up the cohort. To increase sequencing depth and limit assay-specific biases, different laboratories used diverse techniques to prepare libraries and sequence TCR repertoires. For each donor, CD4 naive and CD4 memory were each run on three plates, CD8 naive on two plates, and CD8 memory on one plate. To estimate repertoire size and how much clonotypes are shared between individuals, the study performed deep sequencing of blood TCR repertoires from five healthy adults. Between about 0.8 and 8.9 billion PBMCs per donor were obtained by leukapheresis.

Using the deep immunoSEQ assay, multiplex PCR amplified TCR CDR3 regions from genomic DNA. Genomic DNA extracted from each cell subset was distributed evenly over all wells of several immunoSEQ 96-well plates, and each plate served as one replicate. For sorted subsets, about 0.2 ug genomic DNA, equal to about 30,000 T cell genomes, was loaded into each replicate PCR. Purified libraries were measured with a Qubit 3.0 fluorometer, size-checked on a Bioanalyzer 2100, and measured again with the KAPA Library Quantification kit. Every immunoSEQ 96-well plate was sequenced on a separate single-read 150-cycle Illumina NextSeq 550 flow cell. The original pipeline was this. Because the immunoSEQ output held only junctional sequences and lacked quality scores, the filtering could not match the filtering applied to full-length reads. Sequences were annotated with PyIR, a Python wrapper for IgBLAST v1.9, using IMGT germline references to assign V/J genes and CDR3. Reads were filtered out if the reads had weak V/J assignments (E-value above 1e-6), no CDR3, stop codons, out-of-frame junctions, or ambiguous translated residues. V3J clonotypes were defined by identical inferred V gene, J gene, and CDR3 amino acid sequence. The percentage overlap between two repertoires was calculated by dividing the number of shared unique clonotypes by the size of the smaller repertoire. Three approaches were used to assess repertoire richness: RTK rarefaction, the Chao1 estimator, and Recon v2.1 estimates of unobserved clonotypes. Generation probabilities for all TCRbeta clonotypes obtained by the gDNA method from a few donors were computed using OLGA. Here the immuneACCESS table is served through TCRdb, limited to in-frame sequences with V and J called. Missing clones are a known gap in these copies; in checked studies unresolved V genes cover under half, and the rest lacks a known reason. For V, J and clone size, that table is used; D and trimming come from the DNA. Counted in this sample were some 2,500,000 clones; 85% to 95% of them appeared once. The top ten hold around 0.4% of the sample.

Beyond this particular receptor, the publication reports: Because the study included only a small number of donors, the genetic and exposure-history diversity represented was limited. Based on pairwise subsampling, the degree of clonotype sharing among donors was expected to be affected by sequencing depth. Higher generation probabilities were observed for clonotypes shared by all four sorted-subset donors than for non-shared clonotypes. Larger estimated clonotype richness was generally found for naive subsets than for memory subsets. Sampling was limited to blood, and TCR repertoires in tissue likely differ from TCR repertoires in blood. Even with the large sequencing depth, rarefaction of the sorted-subset datasets indicated that sequencing was incomplete. When a handful of donors were compared, the shared fraction of clonotypes was about 5.5% for naive CD4, approximately 3.5% for naive CD8, roughly 2.5% for memory CD4, and 0.35% to 0.5% for memory CD8.

As regards this clone: No cognate antigen has been identified for it. No base-level quality is on record; no much larger clone is a single base apart.

The donors were healthy, HIV-negative adults with no recently reported acute infections or vaccinations. Every donor was a Caucasian adult residing in Nashville, Tennessee, USA. CD4+ T cells were enriched by magnetic negative selection, after which naive cells were positively selected on CD45RA and the negative fraction was taken as the memory subset. Blood was obtained by leukapheresis, after which PBMCs were separated by Ficoll-Histopaque density gradient centrifugation and cryopreserved in liquid nitrogen vapor phase. Purity and quantity of every magnetically sorted T cell population were checked by analytical flow cytometry. From each sorted fraction, genomic DNA was isolated and quantified by UV absorbance on a Nanodrop 2000c. CDR3 length: 13 amino acids, cysteine to phenylalanine. The kept DNA is CDR3 alone, 39 bases in frame from the first base. The germline V gene encodes CDR1 MNHNS and CDR2 SASEGT. V sheds 2 bases and J sheds 3 bases, leaving 6 bases between their ends.

Recombination linked TRBV6-1 to TRBJ2-3; the D gene lacks a confident call. Sequenced input: naive CD4+ T cells from PBMCs. The cell subset or site tag for this specimen amounts to: CD45RA+ positively selected. This receptor was identified in a man younger than 35 in good health. Some clones in this sample may be carry-over from other donors' samples. CDR3 region: CASSEHQTDTQYF. The sequenced DNA is TGTGCCAGCAGTGAACACCAGACAGATACGCAGTATTTT.